Shown below are 31 T cell receptor beta chains from a single sample sequenced in a study of blood T cell repertoires in COVID-19. Only in-frame clones appear in the TCRdb table, and some are missing; sequencing was by immunoSEQ multiplex PCR. Altogether about 88,000 clones are present, more than 90% being singletons, with the ten largest covering around 1.6%. Input material: peripheral blood. These receptors originate from a man between 60 and 75 years old with acute or convalescent COVID-19.

J is TRBJ1-4 and V is TRBV12-3 or TRBV12-4; 9 bases map to TRBD1. Losses at the gene ends were 7 bases for V and 11 bases for J; bases not matched to a gene: 8. This CDR3 contains 13 residues. Here the CDR3 reads CASTPGQGYKLFF. The CDR3 bases are TGTGCCAGCACCCCGGGACAGGGCTATAAACTGTTTTTT.

This clone was recorded only once. The genes are TRBV29-1 and TRBJ2-6, with a weak D call TRBD2 (5 bases). The length of the CDR3 is 16 residues. CDR1 is SQVTM and CDR2 is ANQGSEA in the germline V gene. V lost 2 bases and J lost 0, with 11 bases in between. The CDR3 DNA is TGCAGCGTTGAACGGCTGGGGAGCTCTGGGGCCAACGTCCTGACTTTC. It encodes CSVERLGSSGANVLTF.

V usage is TRBV9 and J usage is TRBJ2-7; TRBD2 might be the D (6 bases). CDR3 size: 13 residues. Germline V gene data show CDR1 as SGDLS and CDR2 as YYNGEE. Trimming took off 3 bases at V and 2 bases at J, with 9 bases between the two ends. The CDR3 nucleotides read TGTGCCAGCAGCGAGGGACTGGCCTACGAGCAGTACTTC. Translating gives CASSEGLAYEQYF.

This clone has just one count. The V call is TRBV6-5, the J call TRBJ2-1; no firm D call. Germline loops: CDR1 MNHEY, CDR2 SVGAGI. The CDR3 loop spans 13 amino acids. Trimming pared 10 bases from V and 1 base from J, leaving 11 bases between. This CDR3 is CATVRGSYNEQFF. CDR3 bases: TGTGCCACTGTTCGAGGTTCCTACAATGAGCAGTTCTTC.

This sequence joins TRBV9 and TRBJ2-3; D is uncertain. V lost 4 bases, J lost 0 bases, and 21 bases lay in between. The V gene's germline CDR1 is SGDLS and CDR2 YYNGEE. CDR3 length: 18 amino acids. CDR3 bases: TGTGCCAGCAGCTCACCCCCGGAACAACTACTTAGCACAGATACGCAGTATTTT. It codes for CASSSPPEQLLSTDTQYF.

The chain is built from TRBV15 and TRBJ2-7; 9 positions agree with TRBD2. In germline, CDR1 is LNHNV, CDR2 YYDKDF (reference sequence). The CDR3 length is 19 residues. The trim removed 0 bases at V and 6 bases at J, leaving 18 bases unmatched. CDR3 sequence (DNA): TGTGCCACCAGCAGAGATCTGATCCCCTTAGGCGGGAGGGCGGTCGAGCAGTACTTC. Protein: CATSRDLIPLGGRAVEQYF.

The chain uses TRBV5-6 and TRBJ2-7; 7 positions match TRBD1. The CDR3 spans 15 residues. Trimming cost V 6 bases and J 0 bases; bases outside gene matches: 9. CDR1 is SGHDT, CDR2 YYEEEE, per germline. CDR3 bases: TGTGCCAGCAACGCCCCAGACAGGGCCTCCTACGAGCAGTACTTC. It translates to CASNAPDRASYEQYF.

This rearrangement joins TRBV28 to TRBJ2-1, with 7 bases identical to TRBD2. The J segment lost 2 bases and the V segment lost 3 bases, leaving 10 bases of the junction unmatched. CDR1 is MDHEN, CDR2 SYDVKM, per germline. The CDR3 has 17 amino acids. The DNA for the CDR3 is TGTGCCAGCAGTTTTCCCTCACTAGCGCTGACCTACAATGAGCAGTTCTTC. Its translation: CASSFPSLALTYNEQFF.

V and J are TRBV6-2 or TRBV6-3 and TRBJ1-1; D remains ambiguous. Germline lookup yields CDR1 MNHEY and CDR2 SVGEGT. Trimming pared 3 bases from V and 1 base from J, leaving 6 bases between. The CDR3 sequence is 13 residues long. The CDR3 DNA reads TGTGCCAGCAGTTATGGCAGGAACACTGAAGCTTTCTTT. Amino acid sequence: CASSYGRNTEAFF.

CDR3 sequence: CAWSVGTGAHEQYF. DNA of the CDR3: TGTGCCTGGAGTGTTGGGACAGGGGCCCACGAGCAGTACTTC. The J gene is TRBJ2-7, the V gene TRBV30; TRBD1 matches at 10 bases. The germline V gene has CDR1 GTSNPN and CDR2 SVGIG (reference sequence). The CDR3 is 14 amino acids. Losses at the gene ends were 0 bases for V and 5 bases for J; bases not matched to a gene: 4.

J is TRBJ2-1 and V is TRBV11-2; the D is unclear. Per germline, CDR1 SGHAT and CDR2 FQNNGV. The CDR3 extends over 12 amino acids. V dropped 4 bases and J dropped 4 bases, with 5 bases sitting between them. The CDR3 spells CASSSVYNEQFF. CDR3 in DNA: TGTGCCAGCAGCTCCGTGTACAATGAGCAGTTCTTC. The full variable domain, its missing parts supplied by reference TRBV11-2 and TRBJ2-1, is EAGVAQSPRYKIIEKRQSVAFWCNPISGHATLYWYQQILGQGPKLLIQFQNNGVVDDSQLPKDRFSAERLKGVDSTLKIQPAKLEDSAVYLCASSSVYNEQFFGPGTRLTVL.

The rearrangement joins TRBV10-3 to TRBJ2-3, with D tentatively TRBD2 (6 bases). Looked up from germline, CDR1 is ENHRY and CDR2 is SYGVKD. The CDR3 has 14 residues. Trimming stripped 4 bases from V and 0 bases from J, with 8 bases between. The CDR3 region is CAISGTTSTDTQYF. The CDR3 region has the DNA TGTGCCATCAGTGGGACTACTAGCACAGATACGCAGTATTTT.

The chain carries TRBV10-3 and TRBJ2-7, with 8 bases lining up with TRBD2. The CDR3 contains 13 residues. CDR1 and CDR2 (germline): ENHRY, SYGVKD. J gave up 4 bases and V 6 bases, and 5 bases lay outside the gene matches. The CDR3 DNA follows: TGTGCCATCAGCCCGGGGGGGGCGTACGAGCAGTACTTC. This translates into CAISPGGAYEQYF.

This clone was seen only once. J is TRBJ1-6 and V is TRBV7-2; 7 bases are a match to TRBD1. Trimming took 4 bases from V and 7 from J; bases not matched to a gene: 7. Germline V gene lookup returns CDR1 SGHTA and CDR2 FQGNSA. The CDR3 has 15 residues. CDR3 nucleotide sequence: TGTGCCAGCAGCTCGGGACAGCTGAGGAATTCACCCCTCCACTTT. Amino acid sequence: CASSSGQLRNSPLHF. The full variable domain, rest sourced from reference TRBV7-2 and TRBJ1-6, is GAGVSQSPSNKVTEKGKDVELRCDPISGHTALYWYRQSLGQGLEFLIYFQGNSAPDKSGLPSDRFSAERTGGSVSTLTIQRTQQEDSAVYLCASSSGQLRNSPLHFGNGTRLTVT.

The chain recombines TRBV19 with TRBJ2-2, with 9 bases fitting TRBD1. The CDR3 contains 12 residues. The V gene end was trimmed by 11 bases and the J gene end by 6 bases; junction bases not matched to a gene: 4. Looked up from germline, CDR1 is LNHDA and CDR2 is SQIVND (reference sequence). CDR3 nucleotide sequence: TGTGCCGGCAGACAGGGGGCCGGGGAGCTGTTTTTT. This sequence encodes CAGRQGAGELFF.

The V and J genes are TRBV30 and TRBJ1-2; D gene ambiguous. Germline CDR1 is GTSNPN and CDR2 is SVGIG (reference sequence). The germline V and J ends were trimmed by 3 bases and 5 bases, with 19 bases remaining between them. This CDR3 contains 15 residues. The CDR3 spells CAWSRSEVRGYGYTF. In DNA form, the CDR3 reads TGTGCCTGGAGCCGTTCAGAAGTAAGAGGTTATGGCTACACCTTC.

The V gene is TRBV2, the J gene TRBJ2-1; no clear D gene. V lost 2 bases and J lost 0, with 8 bases in between. The CDR3 runs to 15 residues. Germline CDR1 SNHLY, CDR2 FYNNEI. CDR3 loop: CASSETTSSYNEQFF. CDR3 nucleotide sequence: TGTGCCAGCAGTGAAACTACGAGCTCCTACAATGAGCAGTTCTTC.

The chain uses TRBV7-2 and TRBJ1-6, with D unclear. V shed 1 base and J shed 9 bases, with 10 bases lying between them. The CDR3 contains 14 residues. Germline CDR1 SGHTA, CDR2 FQGNSA. CDR3 nucleotide sequence: TGTGCCAGCAGCTTAGGTGTTTCGGGTTCACCCCTCCACTTT. Residues: CASSLGVSGSPLHF.

This clone was observed a few times. The genes are TRBV2 and TRBJ1-4; no reliable D call. This CDR3 contains 14 residues. Between the trimmed V and J ends, which lost 4 bases and 8 bases, there was a span of 14 bases. Looked up from germline, CDR1 is SNHLY and CDR2 is FYNNEI. This chain's CDR3 is CASSGSGRGEKLFF. The CDR3 nucleotides are TGTGCCAGCAGTGGATCCGGGAGAGGAGAAAAACTGTTTTTT.

V is TRBV4-3 and J is TRBJ2-1; D remains unclear. The ends were cut back, 0 bases at V and 3 bases at J, with 9 bases in the middle. The CDR3 is 15 residues long. Germline-derived CDR1 and CDR2 are LGHNA and YSLEER. CDR3 in amino acids: CASSQDSQDYNEQFF. CDR3 nucleotide sequence: TGCGCCAGCAGCCAAGATTCCCAGGACTACAATGAGCAGTTCTTC.

The V and J genes are TRBV7-2 and TRBJ2-1; D might be TRBD2 (6 bases). Trimming left V 3 bases short and J 6 bases short, with 12 bases between. Germline loops: CDR1 SGHTA, CDR2 FQGNSA. This CDR3 is built from 14 residues. This CDR3 is CASSLGGASNEQFF. CDR3 bases: TGTGCCAGCAGCTTGGGGGGAGCAAGCAATGAGCAGTTCTTC. The entire variable domain, with the rest obtained from reference TRBV7-2 and TRBJ2-1, is as follows: GAGVSQSPSNKVTEKGKDVELRCDPISGHTALYWYRQSLGQGLEFLIYFQGNSAPDKSGLPSDRFSAERTGGSVSTLTIQRTQQEDSAVYLCASSLGGASNEQFFGPGTRLTVL.

V is TRBV29-1 and J is TRBJ2-2, with 7 bases aligning to TRBD1. This CDR3 is built from 14 residues. Germline values: CDR1 SQVTM, CDR2 ANQGSEA. The V and J ends lost 5 bases and 5 bases, in that order; junction bases with no gene match: 8. The CDR3 region is CSVRRAGGTGELFF. CDR3 in DNA: TGCAGCGTTCGAAGGGCAGGGGGTACCGGGGAGCTGTTTTTT.

The sample holds one count of this clone. The DNA for the CDR3 is TGTGCCAGCAGCTTAGGGGGACAGCTCAATCAGCCCCAGCATTTT. Translated: CASSLGGQLNQPQHF. The rearrangement joins TRBV7-8 to TRBJ1-5; 7 bases are a match to TRBD1. This CDR3 has 15 amino acids. Unmatched junction bases numbered 3, after V lost 1 base and J lost 3 bases. Germline V CDR1 and CDR2: SGHVS, FQNEAQ.

J is TRBJ2-2 and V is TRBV6-2 or TRBV6-3; maybe TRBD1 (5 bases). This CDR3 comprises 15 residues. Germline values: CDR1 MNHEY, CDR2 SVGEGT. V lost 1 base and J 0 bases, leaving 6 bases between the germline ends. The CDR3 loop is CASSYLTANTGELFF. DNA for the CDR3: TGTGCCAGCAGTTACTTGACAGCGAACACCGGGGAGCTGTTTTTT.

The chain combines TRBV19 with TRBJ1-6; 7 positions agree with TRBD1. The CDR3 sequence is 15 residues long. The trim removed 5 bases at V and 5 bases at J, leaving 6 bases unmatched. Germline CDR1 reads LNHDA; CDR2 reads SQIVND (reference sequence). The CDR3 loop reads CASSLGTDDNSPLHF. CDR3 nucleotide sequence: TGTGCCAGTAGTTTGGGGACAGATGATAATTCACCCCTCCACTTT.

The chain joins TRBV20-1 to TRBJ2-7, with D possibly TRBD1 on 6 matching bases. Germline V gene lookup returns CDR1 DFQATT and CDR2 SNEGSKA (reference sequence). The CDR3 is made up of 11 amino acids. Trimming took off 7 bases at V and 3 bases at J, with 10 bases between the two ends. The CDR3 DNA follows: TGCAGTGTAAAACAGGGCTACGAGCAGTACTTC. This encodes CSVKQGYEQYF.

The chain joins TRBV28 to TRBJ2-2; D is undetermined. Trimming stripped 6 bases from V and 5 bases from J, with 10 bases between. Germline V lookup: CDR1 MDHEN, CDR2 SYDVKM. The CDR3 totals 13 residues. CDR3 coding DNA: TGTGCCAGCAGCCTCCACTTGACCGGGGAGCTGTTTTTT. Translation: CASSLHLTGELFF.

This chain uses TRBV12-3 or TRBV12-4 with TRBJ1-1; D is ambiguous. The CDR3 has 13 amino acids. V was pared by 3 bases and J by 10 bases, with 15 bases between. The CDR3 DNA follows: TGTGCCAGCAGTTTTAGCGCGGGGTTGTCAGCTTTCTTT. This sequence encodes CASSFSAGLSAFF.

The V call is TRBV28, the J call TRBJ1-4; the D is unclear. V lost 6 bases, J lost 7 bases, and 21 bases lay in between. Germline V gene lookup returns CDR1 MDHEN and CDR2 SYDVKM. The length of the CDR3 is 16 residues. The DNA of the CDR3 is TGTGCCAGCAGCGCCAATACGGGAGGTTTTGGTGAAAAACTGTTTTTT. This gives the protein CASSANTGGFGEKLFF.

V and J are TRBV5-6 and TRBJ1-3, with no clear D. The V gene's germline CDR1 is SGHDT and CDR2 YYEEEE. The V and J ends lost 10 bases and 0 bases respectively, with 11 bases between them. The CDR3 extends over 13 amino acids. The CDR3 region is CASHRSSGNTIYF. In nucleotides, the CDR3 is TGTGCCTCACACCGAAGCTCTGGAAACACCATATATTTT.

This clone was seen a single time. CDR3 sequence (DNA): TGTGCCAGCAGTGACTACAGTTGGGCTAGCGGGAATCGGAATGAGCAGTTCTTC. It yields the protein CASSDYSWASGNRNEQFF. The chain joins TRBV6-1 to TRBJ2-1; TRBD2 aligns across 9 bases. Germline V CDR1 and CDR2: MNHNS, SASEGT. With 3 bases clipped from V and 7 bases from J, the junction kept 16 bases outside the gene matches. The CDR3 consists of 18 residues.